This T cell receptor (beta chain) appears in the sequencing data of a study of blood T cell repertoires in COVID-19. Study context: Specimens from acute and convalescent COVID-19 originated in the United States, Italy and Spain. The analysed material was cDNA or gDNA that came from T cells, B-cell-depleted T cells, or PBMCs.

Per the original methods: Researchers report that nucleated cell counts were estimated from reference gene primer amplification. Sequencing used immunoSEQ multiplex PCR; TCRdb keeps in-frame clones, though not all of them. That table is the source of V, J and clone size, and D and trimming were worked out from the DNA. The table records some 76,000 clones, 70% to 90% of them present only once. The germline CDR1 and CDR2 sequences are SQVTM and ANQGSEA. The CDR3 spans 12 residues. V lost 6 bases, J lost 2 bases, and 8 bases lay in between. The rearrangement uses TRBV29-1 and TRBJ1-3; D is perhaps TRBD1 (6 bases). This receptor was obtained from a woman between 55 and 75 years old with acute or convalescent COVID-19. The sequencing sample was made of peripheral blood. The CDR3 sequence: CSVRTAGNTIYF. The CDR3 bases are TGCAGCGTGCGGACAGCTGGAAACACCATATATTTT.